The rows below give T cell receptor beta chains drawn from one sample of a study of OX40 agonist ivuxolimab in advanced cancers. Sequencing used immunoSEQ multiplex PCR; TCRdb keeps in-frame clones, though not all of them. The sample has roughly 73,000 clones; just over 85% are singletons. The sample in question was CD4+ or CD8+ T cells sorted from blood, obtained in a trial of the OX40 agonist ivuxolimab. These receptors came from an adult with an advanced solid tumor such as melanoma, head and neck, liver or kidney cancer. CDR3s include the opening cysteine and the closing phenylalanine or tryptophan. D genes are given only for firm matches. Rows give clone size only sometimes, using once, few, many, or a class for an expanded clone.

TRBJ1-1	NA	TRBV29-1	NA	TGCAGCGTTGGGGGGCTGGCTGGAAACACTGAAGCTTTCTTT	CSVGGLAGNTEAFF
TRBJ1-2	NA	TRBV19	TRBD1	TGTGCCAGTAGTGTACAGGGGGGGACGGGCTACACCTTC	CASSVQGGTGYTF
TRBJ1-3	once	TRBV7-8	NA	TGTGCCAGCAGCTTACCAGCAAGGTTCTCTGGAAACACCATATATTTT	CASSLPARFSGNTIYF
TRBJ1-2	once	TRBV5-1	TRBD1	TGCGCCAGCAGCGTAGGACAGGGGGCTGTTGGCTACACCTTC	CASSVGQGAVGYTF
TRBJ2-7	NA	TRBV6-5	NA	TGTGCCAGCAGCGGGAGTGAAGGCCACGAGCAGTACTTC	CASSGSEGHEQYF
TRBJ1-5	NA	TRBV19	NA	TGTGCCAGTAGCTACAACAGGCCCCTTAGGAATCAGCCCCAGCATTTT	CASSYNRPLRNQPQHF
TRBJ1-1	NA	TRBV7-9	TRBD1	TGTGCCAGCAGCTTTGGGGGACAGGGCCCTATGAACACTGAAGCTTTCTTT	CASSFGGQGPMNTEAFF
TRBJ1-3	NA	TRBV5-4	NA	TGTGCCAGCAGCCCCGGCGGGGACTCTGGAAACACCATATATTTT	CASSPGGDSGNTIYF
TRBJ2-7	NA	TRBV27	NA	TGTGCCAGCAGTCCGAGCAACTCCTACGAGCAGTACTTC	CASSPSNSYEQYF
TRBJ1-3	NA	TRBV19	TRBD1	TGTGCCAGTAGTTCCTTTCTGACAGGGCCTGGAAACACCATATATTTT	CASSSFLTGPGNTIYF
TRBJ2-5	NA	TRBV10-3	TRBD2	TGTGCCATCAAGTCCGGGACTAGCGAAGAGACCCAGTACTTC	CAIKSGTSEETQYF
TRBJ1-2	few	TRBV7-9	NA	TGTGCCCTCCCCTCAGGGAACTATGGCTACACCTTC	CALPSGNYGYTF
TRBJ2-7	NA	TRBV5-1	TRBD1	TGCGCCAGCAGCCGCGGACAGGGGGCATACAACGAGCAGTACTTC	CASSRGQGAYNEQYF
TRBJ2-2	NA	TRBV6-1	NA	TGTGCCAGCAGGCAAAGCCGTGGAGCCGGGGAGCTGTTTTTT	CASRQSRGAGELFF
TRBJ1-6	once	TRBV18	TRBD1	TGTGCCAGCTCACCGGGACAGGGGAATTCACCCCTCCACTTT	CASSPGQGNSPLHF
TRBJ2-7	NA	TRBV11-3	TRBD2	TGTGCCAGCAGCCCTCTCGGCGGGACTAACTCCTACGAGCAGTACTTC	CASSPLGGTNSYEQYF
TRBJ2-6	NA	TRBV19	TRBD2	TGTGCCAGTAGTCCATACCCCGTCGGACTAGCGGGAGGTACTGGGGCCAACGTCCTGACTTTC	CASSPYPVGLAGGTGANVLTF
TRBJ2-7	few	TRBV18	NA	TGTGCCAGCTCACGTCCGACAGGACATCTCCCCCCCGAGCAGTACTTC	CASSRPTGHLPPEQYF
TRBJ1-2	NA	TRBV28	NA	TGTGCCAGCAGTCGACCGAACTATGGCTACACCTTC	CASSRPNYGYTF
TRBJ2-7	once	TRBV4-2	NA	TGTGCCAGCAGCCAACCGGATCGCTCCTACGAGCAGTACTTC	CASSQPDRSYEQYF
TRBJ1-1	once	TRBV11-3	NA	TGTGCCAGCAGCTTACTTGAGCCTGCTGAACCTTTCTTT	CASSLLEPAEPFF
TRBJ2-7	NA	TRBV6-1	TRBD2	TGTGCCAGCAGCGACCTAGCGGGGGCCACCTACGAGCAGTACTTC	CASSDLAGATYEQYF
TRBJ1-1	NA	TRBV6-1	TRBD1	TGTGCCAGCAGTCCCCGACAGGGCTCGAGCGGAGCTTTCTTT	CASSPRQGSSGAFF
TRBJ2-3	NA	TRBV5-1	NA	TGCGCCAGCAGCTCAGGAGGGGGCGACACAGATACGCAGTATTTT	CASSSGGGDTDTQYF
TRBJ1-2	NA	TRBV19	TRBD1	TGTGCCAGTAGTCGGCAGGGGGGGAGCTATGGCTACACCTTC	CASSRQGGSYGYTF
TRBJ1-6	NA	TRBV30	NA	TGTGCCTCGAAGGGGGATTTCAATAATTCACCCCTCCACTTT	CASKGDFNNSPLHF
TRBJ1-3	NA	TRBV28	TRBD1	TGTGCCAGCAGCCCGGGACAGGTCTCTGGAAACACCATATATTTT	CASSPGQVSGNTIYF
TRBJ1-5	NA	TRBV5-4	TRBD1	TGTGCCAGCAGCTTGCGGGACAGAGGCAATCAGCCCCAGCATTTT	CASSLRDRGNQPQHF
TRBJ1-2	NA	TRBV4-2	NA	TGTGCCAGCAGCCCTGGACAGAAGACTAACTATGGCTACACCTTC	CASSPGQKTNYGYTF
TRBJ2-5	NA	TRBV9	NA	TGTGCCAGCAGCCGGGGAGAGACCCAGTACTTC	CASSRGETQYF
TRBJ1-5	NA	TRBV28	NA	TGTGCCAGCAGTTTATGGTCCCAGGCTGATCAGCCCCAGCATTTT	CASSLWSQADQPQHF
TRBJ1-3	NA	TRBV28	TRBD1	TGTGCCAGCAGTCTCCAGGGGGGATCCGGAAACACCATATATTTT	CASSLQGGSGNTIYF
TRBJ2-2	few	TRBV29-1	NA	TGCAGCGTTAAAAACACCGGGGAGCTGTTTTTT	CSVKNTGELFF
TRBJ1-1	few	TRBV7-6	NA	TGTGCCAGCAGCTTAGGGGTAGAGGGCACTGAAGCTTTCTTT	CASSLGVEGTEAFF
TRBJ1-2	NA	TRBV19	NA	TGTGCCAGTAGTATCCAGGCGGGGCCCCACTATGGCTACACCTTC	CASSIQAGPHYGYTF
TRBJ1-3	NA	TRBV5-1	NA	TGCGCCAGCAGCTTGGTTGGGGCCACCAACTCTGGAAACACCATATATTTT	CASSLVGATNSGNTIYF
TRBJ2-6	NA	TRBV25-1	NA	TGTGCCAGCAGTGATCGCAGGGGAATAGGCTCTGGGGCCAACGTCCTGACTTTC	CASSDRRGIGSGANVLTF
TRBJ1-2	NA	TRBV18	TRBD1	TGTGCCAGCTCACCAAACAGGGGGGATGGCTACACCTTC	CASSPNRGDGYTF
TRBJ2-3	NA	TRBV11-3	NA	TGTGCCAGCAGCTTTTCGGCAGGCGAACGCACAGATACGCAGTATTTT	CASSFSAGERTDTQYF
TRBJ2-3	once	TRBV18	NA	TGTGCCAGCTCACCCCCGAGCCTTAGCACAGATACGCAGTATTTT	CASSPPSLSTDTQYF
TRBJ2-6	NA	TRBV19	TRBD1	TGTGCCAGTAGCCGGACAGGGTTACTCTCTGGGGCCAACGTCCTGACTTTC	CASSRTGLLSGANVLTF
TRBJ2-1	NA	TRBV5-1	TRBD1	TGCGCCAGCAGCGGAGGGACAGGCCCGGCGAATTACAATGAGCAGTTCTTC	CASSGGTGPANYNEQFF
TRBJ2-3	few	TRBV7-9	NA	TGTGCCAGCAGCTCGCGTCGGCCAGATACGCAGTATTTT	CASSSRRPDTQYF
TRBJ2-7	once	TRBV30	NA	TGTGCCTGGAAATCAGGGGTGATCTACGAGCAGTACTTC	CAWKSGVIYEQYF
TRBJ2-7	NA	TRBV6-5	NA	TGTGCCAGCAGTGAAGGGACGGTCCCCTACGAGCAGTACTTC	CASSEGTVPYEQYF
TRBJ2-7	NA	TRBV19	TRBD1	TGTGCCAGTAGCATTCAACCGGGACAGGGGATCGAGCAGTACTTC	CASSIQPGQGIEQYF
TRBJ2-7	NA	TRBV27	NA	TGTGCCAGCCGACAGAGGGGCCGCTCCTTTTCCTACGAGCAGTACTTC	CASRQRGRSFSYEQYF
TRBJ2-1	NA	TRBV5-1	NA	TGCGCCAGCAGCTTGATTACAGACTCCTACAATGAGCAGTTCTTC	CASSLITDSYNEQFF
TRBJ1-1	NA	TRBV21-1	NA	TGTGCCAGCAGCAAAGATGAGAACACTGAAGCTTTCTTT	CASSKDENTEAFF
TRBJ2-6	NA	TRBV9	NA	TGTGCCAGCAGCTCACTCGCTGGCACTGGGGCCAACGTCCTGACTTTC	CASSSLAGTGANVLTF
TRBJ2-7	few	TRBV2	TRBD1	TGTGCCAGCAGAGTCGGACAGGGCCACGAGCAGTACTTC	CASRVGQGHEQYF
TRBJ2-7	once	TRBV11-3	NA	TGTGCCAGCAGCTTAGGGGACTCCCACGAGCAGTACTTC	CASSLGDSHEQYF
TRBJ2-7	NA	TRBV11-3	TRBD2	TGTGCCAGCAGCTTAGGGGATAGCGGGAGCAAGCAGTACTTC	CASSLGDSGSKQYF
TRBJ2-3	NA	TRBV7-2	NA	TGTGCCAGCAACCGAGCCACAGATACGCAGTATTTT	CASNRATDTQYF